Listed below are T cell receptor beta chains from one sample, sequenced in a study of technical replicates of blood from several donors. Measured with immunoSEQ multiplex PCR; TCRdb has only the in-frame clones, and not every one. This sample yields tens of thousands of clones, of which about 94% are seen a single time; 0.38% belongs to the top ten. What was sequenced was T cells isolated from PBMCs. The receptors here all came from a human donor in good health. CDR3s include the opening cysteine and the closing phenylalanine or tryptophan. The D gene is left open where the match is weak. Clone size is stated in some rows and not others, as once, few, many or a class when expanded.

abundance: NA; d_gene: TRBD1; v_gene: TRBV6-1; j_gene: TRBJ1-1; CDR3nt: TGTGCCAGCAGTGAAGCGCTTCCTTTGGACAGGGTTATGAACACTGAAGCTTTCTTT; CDR3aa: CASSEALPLDRVMNTEAFF
abundance: NA; d_gene: NA; v_gene: TRBV27; j_gene: TRBJ2-7; CDR3nt: TGTGCCAGCAGTTTAGGGGGGACGTTGTTCGACGAGCAGTACTTC; CDR3aa: CASSLGGTLFDEQYF
abundance: NA; d_gene: TRBD2; v_gene: TRBV28; j_gene: TRBJ2-1; CDR3nt: TGTGCCAGCCGACAGCGGGAGGGGCGCTACAATGAGCAGTTCTTC; CDR3aa: CASRQREGRYNEQFF
abundance: NA; d_gene: NA; v_gene: TRBV6-5; j_gene: TRBJ1-6; CDR3nt: TGTGCCAGCAGTTCCAGTATAGGGGATAGACCCCTCCACTTT; CDR3aa: CASSSSIGDRPLHF
abundance: once; d_gene: NA; v_gene: TRBV6-6; j_gene: TRBJ1-4; CDR3nt: TGTGCCAGCAGTTACCGACAGGAGCTTCGTGAAAAACTGTTTTTT; CDR3aa: CASSYRQELREKLFF
abundance: NA; d_gene: TRBD2; v_gene: TRBV7-2; j_gene: TRBJ2-3; CDR3nt: TGTGCCAGCAGGGATGCTAGCGGGCGCACAGATACGCAGTATTTT; CDR3aa: CASRDASGRTDTQYF
abundance: once; d_gene: NA; v_gene: TRBV10-3; j_gene: TRBJ2-7; CDR3nt: TGTGCCGTGGGGGGGGGCGACGAGCAGTACTTC; CDR3aa: CAVGGGDEQYF
abundance: NA; d_gene: TRBD1; v_gene: TRBV5-5; j_gene: TRBJ1-2; CDR3nt: TGTGCCAGCAGCTTGGACGAAATAGCGGGAGGGGGCAGAGCTAACTATGGCTACACCTTC; CDR3aa: CASSLDEIAGGGRANYGYTF
abundance: NA; d_gene: NA; v_gene: TRBV27; j_gene: TRBJ1-1; CDR3nt: TGTGCCAGCTACGACGGCGGGTACACTGAAGCTTTCTTT; CDR3aa: CASYDGGYTEAFF
abundance: NA; d_gene: NA; v_gene: TRBV27; j_gene: TRBJ1-2; CDR3nt: TGTGCCAGCAGCCCGCAGGGGCGCCTTAGTGGCTACACCTTC; CDR3aa: CASSPQGRLSGYTF
abundance: NA; d_gene: TRBD2; v_gene: TRBV7-9; j_gene: TRBJ2-7; CDR3nt: TGTGCCAGCAGCGATACTAGCGGAGCCTTTCTTGTTTACGAGCAGTACTTC; CDR3aa: CASSDTSGAFLVYEQYF
abundance: NA; d_gene: NA; v_gene: TRBV4-1; j_gene: TRBJ1-2; CDR3nt: TGCGCCAGCATCGGTTCTGATGGCTACACCTTC; CDR3aa: CASIGSDGYTF
abundance: NA; d_gene: NA; v_gene: TRBV27; j_gene: TRBJ2-7; CDR3nt: TGTGCCAGCAGTTTATCTGTGGGAAGCGGATACGAGCAGTACTTC; CDR3aa: CASSLSVGSGYEQYF
abundance: NA; d_gene: TRBD1; v_gene: TRBV2; j_gene: TRBJ2-5; CDR3nt: TGTGCCAGCAGAGGAGCGACAGGGATTGGGGAGACCCAGTACTTC; CDR3aa: CASRGATGIGETQYF
abundance: NA; d_gene: TRBD1; v_gene: TRBV18; j_gene: TRBJ2-7; CDR3nt: TGTGCCAGCTCACATAAAGGGACAGGCTTACTGTACGAGCAGTACTTC; CDR3aa: CASSHKGTGLLYEQYF
abundance: NA; d_gene: NA; v_gene: TRBV2; j_gene: TRBJ2-1; CDR3nt: TGTGCCAGCACAAGCGGAGGACTATACAATGAGCAGTTCTTC; CDR3aa: CASTSGGLYNEQFF
abundance: NA; d_gene: TRBD2; v_gene: TRBV6-5; j_gene: TRBJ2-1; CDR3nt: TGTGCCAGCAGACTAGCGGGAAAGTACAATGAGCAGTTCTTC; CDR3aa: CASRLAGKYNEQFF
abundance: NA; d_gene: NA; v_gene: TRBV27; j_gene: TRBJ2-1; CDR3nt: TGTGCCAGCAAGGGGGGGCCGAGCAATGAGCAGTTCTTC; CDR3aa: CASKGGPSNEQFF
abundance: NA; d_gene: TRBD1; v_gene: TRBV28; j_gene: TRBJ1-5; CDR3nt: TGTGCCAGCTCATGGACAGGCTATAGCAATCAGCCCCAGCATTTT; CDR3aa: CASSWTGYSNQPQHF
abundance: NA; d_gene: NA; v_gene: TRBV30; j_gene: TRBJ2-1; CDR3nt: TGTGCCTGGAGTTACGGACGGACTAATGAGCAGTTCTTC; CDR3aa: CAWSYGRTNEQFF
abundance: NA; d_gene: NA; v_gene: TRBV4-3; j_gene: TRBJ1-3; CDR3nt: TGCGCCAGCAGCCAAGATCGGGGGACTGGAAACACCATATATTTT; CDR3aa: CASSQDRGTGNTIYF
abundance: NA; d_gene: TRBD2; v_gene: TRBV7-6; j_gene: TRBJ2-2; CDR3nt: TGTGCCAGCAGCCCCAAAACTAGCGCCGGCGGGGAGCTGTTTTTT; CDR3aa: CASSPKTSAGGELFF
abundance: NA; d_gene: NA; v_gene: TRBV7-9; j_gene: TRBJ2-1; CDR3nt: TGTGCCAGTCCCAAAGGGAGCTACAATGAGCAGTTCTTC; CDR3aa: CASPKGSYNEQFF
abundance: NA; d_gene: TRBD1; v_gene: TRBV5-5; j_gene: TRBJ1-3; CDR3nt: TGTGCCAGCAGCTTGGGGGACAGACCAAACACCATATATTTT; CDR3aa: CASSLGDRPNTIYF